This T cell receptor (beta chain) was documented in a study of OX40 agonist ivuxolimab in advanced cancers. Background on the study: Ivuxolimab, an antibody acting as an agonist of OX40 (CD134), was used to treat patients. Broader study findings: The CD4+ and CD8+ T cells in the blood had expanded clonally by week 6 at 0.1 to 3.0 mg/kg. Averaging showed that CD8+ T cells had more expanded clones than CD4+ did.

Clones were read by immunoSEQ multiplex PCR, and TCRdb kept only the in-frame ones, dropping some. This table has about 74,000 clones, 84% appearing once. V was cut by 7 bases and J by 0 bases, with 7 bases left in between. The CDR3 sequence is 13 residues long. Germline CDR1 is LNHDA and CDR2 is SQIVND (reference sequence). Points on this clone: Its antigen is as yet unknown.

J is TRBJ1-3 and V is TRBV19; D is ambiguous. The sample here was CD4+ or CD8+ T cells sorted from blood, taken in a trial of the OX40 agonist ivuxolimab. This TCR came from an adult with an advanced solid tumor such as melanoma, head and neck, liver or kidney cancer. For the CDR3, the DNA is TGTGCCAGTACGGAATTCTCTGGAAACACCATATATTTT. Its protein is CASTEFSGNTIYF.